The rows below give T cell receptor beta chains drawn from one sample of a study of T-cell memory formation after mild COVID-19. TCRdb redid the calling of the 5' RACE reads with MiXCR, one entry per CDR3 protein. The profile shows about 190,000 distinct CDR3 sequences, around 21% of them singletons. Sequencing used PBMCs or a T cell subset sorted from them (not recorded which). The receptors here all came from an adult woman who had mild COVID-19 (a few samples of this study predate the infection). Cell type and time point are not known. CDR3s include the opening cysteine and the closing phenylalanine or tryptophan. A D gene is named only where the DNA matches it firmly. Not all rows give a size; the values are once, few, many and, for expanded clones, a class.

-,TRBJ1-1,few,TRBV15,13,CATSRVPNGLAFF,TGTGCCACCAGCAGAGTACCTAATGGATTAGCTTTCTTT
TRBD1,TRBJ2-1,-,TRBV29-1,14,CSVEGQGIENEQFF,TGCAGCGTTGAGGGACAGGGGATAGAAAATGAGCAGTTCTTC
-,TRBJ1-5,-,TRBV10-3,13,CAISESSNQPQHF,TGTGCCATCAGTGAGTCAAGCAATCAGCCCCAGCATTTT
-,TRBJ2-3,once,TRBV24-1,19,CATSDWNVRGTSSTDTQYF,TGTGCCACCAGTGACTGGAATGTACGGGGGACTTCTAGCACAGATACGCAGTATTTT
-,TRBJ2-7,-,TRBV15,16,CATSGVLGGPSYEQYF,TGTGCCACCAGCGGAGTACTAGGGGGTCCCTCCTACGAGCAGTACTTC
-,TRBJ1-1,-,TRBV5-1,20,CASSLFGTDLGGPMNTEAFF,TGCGCCAGCAGCTTGTTCGGGACTGACCTAGGTGGGCCTATGAACACTGAAGCTTTCTTT
TRBD1,TRBJ1-5,few,TRBV7-9,14,CASSSETGTQPQHF,TGTGCCAGCAGCTCCGAGACAGGGACTCAGCCCCAGCATTTT
-,TRBJ2-7,-,TRBV29-1,13,CSVTSALSYEQYF,TGCAGCGTGACGTCGGCACTTTCCTACGAGCAGTACTTC
TRBD1,TRBJ2-5,many,TRBV3-1,14,CASSPGQGGETQYF,TGTGCCAGCAGCCCCGGACAGGGTGGGGAGACCCAGTACTTC
-,TRBJ2-1,few,TRBV6-2/TRBV6-3,15,CASSPWGGAYNEQFF,TGTGCCAGCAGCCCCTGGGGGGGCGCCTACAATGAGCAGTTCTTC
-,TRBJ2-3,-,TRBV30,13,CAWVAFPPDTQYF,TGTGCCTGGGTAGCGTTCCCTCCAGATACGCAGTATTTT
TRBD1,TRBJ2-7,few,TRBV11-3,13,CASSLGTGSEQYF,TGTGCCAGCAGCTTGGGGACAGGGTCCGAGCAGTACTTC
TRBD2,TRBJ2-7,-,TRBV12-3/TRBV12-4,16,CASSPKTSGFTYEQYF,TGTGCCAGCAGTCCCAAGACTAGCGGGTTTACCTACGAGCAGTACTTC
-,TRBJ2-3,-,TRBV9,16,CASSVTLQGGEDTQYF,TGTGCCAGCAGCGTAACCCTCCAGGGGGGAGAGGATACGCAGTATTTT
TRBD2,TRBJ2-5,few,TRBV7-2,15,CASRWEGALQETQYF,TGTGCCAGTCGGTGGGAGGGAGCGCTTCAGGAGACCCAGTACTTC
-,TRBJ1-4,few,TRBV29-1,11,CSVYTAGELFF,TGCAGCGTGTACACGGCTGGTGAACTGTTTTTT
TRBD2,TRBJ2-7,-,TRBV7-2,15,CASSLLAGEVDEQYF,TGTGCCAGCAGCTTACTAGCGGGAGAGGTCGACGAGCAGTACTTC
TRBD2,TRBJ2-1,-,TRBV2,13,CASGGLAGNEQFF,TGTGCCAGCGGAGGACTAGCGGGAAATGAGCAGTTCTTC
TRBD1,TRBJ2-7,few,TRBV7-9,15,CASSYRTGMHDEQYF,TGTGCCAGCAGCTATAGGACAGGGATGCACGACGAGCAGTACTTC
-,TRBJ1-3,few,TRBV5-1,13,CASSLPPGNTIYF,TGCGCCAGCAGCTTACCACCTGGAAACACCATATATTTT
TRBD1,TRBJ1-1,-,TRBV29-1,16,CSVDTPRDRANTEAFF,TGCAGCGTTGACACACCCCGGGACAGAGCTAACACTGAAGCTTTCTTT
-,TRBJ1-4,few,TRBV6-5,17,CASSYKYGVSGNEKLFF,TGTGCCAGCAGTTACAAGTATGGGGTATCGGGTAATGAAAAACTGTTTTTT
TRBD1,TRBJ2-7,few,TRBV5-5,15,CASTPGRDRAYEQYF,TGTGCCAGCACCCCGGGGAGGGACAGGGCCTACGAGCAGTACTTC
-,TRBJ2-7,-,TRBV10-3,13,CAIEAGTTYEQYF,TGTGCCATCGAGGCGGGGACCACCTACGAGCAGTACTTC
-,TRBJ2-7,-,TRBV5-6,13,CASGLGLGHEQYF,TGTGCCAGCGGCTTGGGACTGGGCCACGAGCAGTACTTC
-,TRBJ1-6,few,TRBV7-6,15,CASSLERADGSPLHF,TGTGCCAGCAGCTTAGAAAGGGCAGATGGGTCACCCCTCCACTTT
TRBD1,TRBJ1-2,many,TRBV4-2,15,CASSPPGQSNYGYTF,TGTGCCAGCAGCCCCCCGGGACAGTCTAACTATGGCTACACCTTC
-,TRBJ2-5,-,TRBV5-1,16,CASSSVTSYPRETQYF,TGCGCCAGCAGCTCAGTCACGAGCTATCCCCGAGAGACCCAGTACTTC
-,TRBJ2-5,-,TRBV3-1,15,CASSQDTRPQETQYF,TGTGCCAGCAGCCAAGATACGAGGCCCCAAGAGACCCAGTACTTC
-,TRBJ1-1,few,TRBV6-5,15,CASSYISHKNTEAFF,TGTGCCAGCAGTTACATTTCACACAAGAACACTGAAGCTTTCTTT
TRBD1,TRBJ1-1,-,TRBV4-2,15,CASSLDRGFGTEAFF,TGTGCCAGCAGCCTCGACAGGGGGTTTGGCACTGAAGCTTTCTTT
TRBD1,TRBJ1-1,-,TRBV5-1,16,CASSLSRTGLGGEAFF,TGCGCCAGCAGCTTGAGTCGGACAGGGCTAGGTGGTGAAGCTTTCTTT
TRBD2,TRBJ2-7,-,TRBV9,14,CASSAGTSAYEQYF,TGTGCCAGCAGCGCCGGGACTAGCGCCTACGAGCAGTACTTC
-,TRBJ2-2,few,TRBV29-1,15,CSVLTGPAGTGELFF,TGCAGCGTACTCACAGGGCCCGCCGGCACCGGGGAGCTGTTTTTT
TRBD2,TRBJ2-3,-,TRBV6-6,15,CASSSDSGGADTQYF,TGTGCCAGCAGTAGCGATAGCGGGGGGGCAGATACGCAGTATTTT
TRBD1,TRBJ2-2,-,TRBV7-9,18,CASSDGGQGAKNTGELFF,TGTGCCAGCAGCGACGGAGGACAGGGGGCGAAGAACACCGGGGAGCTGTTTTTT
-,TRBJ2-7,-,TRBV6-6,13,CASREGDSYEQYF,TGTGCCAGCAGAGAGGGTGACAGCTACGAGCAGTACTTC
-,TRBJ1-1,many,TRBV7-9,13,CASSLEGGTEAFF,TGTGCCAGCAGCTTAGAGGGCGGGACTGAAGCTTTCTTT
-,TRBJ2-3,few,TRBV15,16,CATSRGSTRSTDTQYF,TGTGCCACCAGCCGAGGCTCGACTAGAAGCACAGATACGCAGTATTTT
TRBD2,TRBJ2-5,few,TRBV3-1,15,CASSQGAGGLETQYF,TGTGCCAGCAGCCAGGGAGCGGGGGGGCTGGAGACCCAGTACTTC
-,TRBJ1-1,-,TRBV7-9,14,CASSTSGPGTEAFF,TGTGCCAGCAGCACCTCAGGGCCCGGCACTGAAGCTTTCTTT
-,TRBJ2-7,few,TRBV29-1,14,CSVEYETDPYEQYF,TGCAGCGTTGAATACGAGACAGACCCCTACGAGCAGTACTTC
TRBD1,TRBJ2-5,few,TRBV4-1,14,CASRDIQGYETQYF,TGCGCCAGCAGGGATATACAGGGGTACGAGACCCAGTACTTC
-,TRBJ1-1,-,TRBV9,15,CASSVQGDLNSEAFF,TGTGCCAGCAGCGTACAGGGAGACCTAAACTCTGAAGCTTTCTTT
TRBD2,TRBJ2-3,once,TRBV15,16,CATSRVGRGGTDTQYF,TGTGCCACCAGCAGAGTAGGGCGGGGGGGCACAGATACGCAGTATTTT
-,TRBJ1-5,-,TRBV20-1,15,CSARYSRGPNQPQHF,TGCAGTGCTCGTTACTCCCGGGGTCCCAATCAGCCCCAGCATTTT
-,TRBJ2-3,few,TRBV11-2,18,CASSLDLIGEYGTDTQYF,TGTGCCAGCAGCTTAGATCTGATAGGGGAGTATGGGACAGATACGCAGTATTTT
-,TRBJ2-4,-,TRBV11-3,14,CASSLRAGINIQYF,TGTGCCAGCAGCTTGAGGGCAGGGATAAACATTCAGTACTTC
TRBD2,TRBJ2-2,few,TRBV20-1,16,CSARDKRLAGTGELFF,TGCAGTGCTAGAGATAAGAGACTAGCGGGTACCGGGGAGCTGTTTTTT
-,TRBJ2-3,few,TRBV6-1,19,CASSEPFLSTVPSTDTQYF,TGTGCCAGCAGTGAACCCTTCCTCTCGACAGTACCTAGCACAGATACGCAGTATTTT
-,TRBJ1-2,-,TRBV4-3,14,CASSQRSSNYGYTF,TGCGCCAGCAGCCAAAGGTCCAGTAACTATGGCTACACCTTC
-,TRBJ1-2,-,TRBV4-3,15,CASSQESRGDYGYTF,TGCGCCAGCAGCCAAGAATCAAGGGGGGACTATGGCTACACCTTC
-,TRBJ2-2,few,TRBV7-7,12,CASSPGAGELFF,TGTGCCAGCAGCCCAGGGGCCGGGGAGCTGTTTTTT
-,TRBJ2-1,-,TRBV11-1,12,CASSLAQGEQFF,TGTGCCAGCAGCTTAGCACAGGGCGAGCAGTTCTTC
-,TRBJ2-6,-,TRBV24-1,16,CATSGFRGSGANVLTF,TGTGCCACCAGTGGCTTCAGAGGTTCCGGGGCCAACGTCCTGACTTTC
-,TRBJ1-2,many,TRBV4-1,16,CASSQEAHRAGLSYTF,TGCGCCAGCAGCCAAGAAGCGCACAGGGCAGGGTTAAGCTACACCTTC
TRBD1,TRBJ2-5,-,TRBV4-3,15,CASSQDGTGQETQYF,TGCGCCAGCAGCCAAGATGGGACAGGGCAAGAGACCCAGTACTTC
-,TRBJ2-7,-,TRBV5-5,14,CDSSRAGGWDEQYF,TGTGACAGCAGCCGCGCCGGGGGATGGGACGAGCAGTACTTC